The 22 T cell receptor beta chains below come from one sample, sequenced in a study of T cell clones after liver transplantation (dated by TCRdb to about 2019). The time point label here, explained by the study, means: pre-transplant. The library was obtained by the immunoSEQ multiplex PCR assay. Sourced from immuneACCESS, this table was stored by TCRdb with only in-frame sequences that have V and J called. A share of the clones is absent; for the studies checked, an unresolved V gene accounts for under half, and the remainder has no known explanation. The sample contains some 15,000 clones, about nine tenths of them found a single time. The ten largest clones take up just under 50% of the sample. This specimen consisted of CD8+ T cells from blood, obtained before liver transplant. The receptors were sampled from a human donor who received a liver transplant.

The chain is built from TRBV29-1 and TRBJ2-5, with D perhaps given as TRBD1 or TRBD2 (6 bases each). The CDR3 contains 14 residues. Germline assignment: CDR1 SQVTM and CDR2 ANQGSEA. The germline V and J ends were trimmed by 0 bases and 2 bases, with 10 bases remaining between them. CDR3 region: CSVEERGGQETQYF. CDR3 nucleotide sequence: TGCAGCGTTGAAGAAAGAGGGGGGCAAGAGACCCAGTACTTC.

This chain joins TRBV6-6 and TRBJ2-1, with 8 bases aligning to TRBD2. The J segment lost 4 bases and the V segment lost 7 bases, leaving 6 bases of the junction unmatched. The CDR3 covers 14 residues. Looked up from germline, CDR1 is MNHNY and CDR2 is SVGAGI (reference sequence). CDR3 in amino acids: CASTSASGYNEQFF. In nucleotides, the CDR3 is TGTGCCAGCACATCCGCTAGCGGGTACAATGAGCAGTTCTTC.

The chain uses TRBV2 and TRBJ2-7; tentative D call: TRBD2 (5 bases). CDR3 size: 15 residues. Trimming took off 3 bases at V and 2 bases at J, with 14 bases between the two ends. Looked up from germline, CDR1 is SNHLY and CDR2 is FYNNEI. In nucleotides, the CDR3 is TGTGCCAGCAGTGAGTCCGGGGTGGGTACCTACGAGCAGTACTTC. Amino acids: CASSESGVGTYEQYF.

The chain employs TRBV27 and TRBJ1-5, with D possibly being TRBD1 (5 bases). The length of the CDR3 is 15 residues. V lost 1 base, J lost 4 bases, and 11 bases lay in between. Germline values: CDR1 MNHEY, CDR2 SMNVEV (reference sequence). The CDR3 region is CASSLYGTPNQPQHF. CDR3 DNA sequence: TGTGCCAGCAGTTTATATGGGACCCCTAATCAGCCCCAGCATTTT.

This clone turned up a few times. The rearrangement joins TRBV27 to TRBJ2-3; no firm D call. This CDR3 has 11 amino acids. V lost 4 bases and J lost 4, with 3 bases in between. CDR1 is MNHEY and CDR2 is SMNVEV in the germline V gene (reference sequence). CDR3 sequence (DNA): TGTGCCAGCAGTTCGGCAGATACGCAGTATTTT. This codes for CASSSADTQYF.

V and J are TRBV5-4 and TRBJ2-3; tentative D call: TRBD1 (6 bases). Trimming removed 0 bases at V and 4 bases at J, with 12 bases between. CDR1 is SGHNT and CDR2 is YYREEE in the germline V gene (reference sequence). CDR3 size: 15 residues. Written as DNA, the CDR3 is TGTGCCAGCAGCTTGGGGTGGGGGCTCGCAGATACGCAGTATTTT. It yields the protein CASSLGWGLADTQYF.

The V and J genes are TRBV19 and TRBJ2-3; unclear D gene. Trimming shortened V by 4 bases and J by 6 bases, and 11 bases separated the two germline ends. Germline CDR1 LNHDA, CDR2 SQIVND (reference sequence). This CDR3 is built from 13 residues. The CDR3 is CASSTRSMDTQYF. DNA for the CDR3: TGTGCCAGTAGTACCCGGTCCATGGATACGCAGTATTTT. The whole variable domain, remainder taken from reference TRBV19 and TRBJ2-3, is DGGITQSPKYLFRKEGQNVTLSCEQNLNHDAMYWYRQDPGQGLRLIYYSQIVNDFQKGDIAEGYSVSREKKESFPLTVTSAQKNPTAFYLCASSTRSMDTQYFGPGTRLTVL.

V usage is TRBV7-9 and J usage is TRBJ2-3; D ambiguous. The CDR3 is 14 residues long. Germline CDR1 SEHNR, CDR2 FQNEAQ (reference sequence). Trimming left V 3 bases short and J 3 bases short, with 10 bases between. Here the CDR3 DNA reads TGTGCCAGCAGCTTTCGATTAGCAACAGATACGCAGTATTTT. Amino acid sequence: CASSFRLATDTQYF.

The V call is TRBV16, the J call TRBJ1-2; perhaps TRBD1 as D (6 bases). The CDR3 is 15 amino acids. V was shortened by 6 bases and J by 4 bases, with 18 bases between the two germline ends. Germline V CDR1 and CDR2: KGHSY, FQNENV. As DNA, the CDR3 is TGTGCCAGCAGTAAGGACGGCAGGGGTAGCTATGGCTACACCTTC. Translated, it gives CASSKDGRGSYGYTF.

J is TRBJ2-5 and V is TRBV7-2; D could derive from TRBD1 or TRBD2 (6 bases each). The CDR3 has 13 residues. Trimming left V 5 bases short and J 5 bases short, with 12 bases between. In germline, CDR1 is SGHTA, CDR2 FQGNSA. DNA of the CDR3: TGTGCCAGCAGCCAGAGGGGGAGGGAGACCCAGTACTTC. As protein: CASSQRGRETQYF.

The V gene is TRBV10-3, the J gene TRBJ2-5; no clear D. The CDR3 is made up of 14 amino acids. V lost 0 bases, J lost 3 bases, and 8 bases lay in between. Germline V gene sequence: CDR1 ENHRY, CDR2 SYGVKD. Here the CDR3 DNA reads TGTGCCATCAGTGAGTCGTGGCTAGAAGAGACCCAGTACTTC. Encoded protein: CAISESWLEETQYF.

The CDR3: CASSPTGIEQYF. DNA of the CDR3: TGCGCCAGCAGCCCGACCGGGATCGAGCAGTACTTC. The genes are TRBV4-1 and TRBJ2-7, with a possible D match to TRBD2 (5 bases). CDR1 and CDR2 (germline): MGHRA, YSYEKL. V lost 4 bases to trimming and J lost 6 bases, with 10 bases between them. This CDR3 is 12 amino acids long.

V is TRBV11-2 and J is TRBJ2-7; a weak D match, TRBD2 (6 bases). V was clipped by 4 bases and J by 6 bases, with 22 bases between them. The CDR3 has 16 amino acids. CDR1 SGHAT and CDR2 FQNNGV come from the germline V gene. CDR3 bases: TGTGCCAGCAGCTCGATACCCCCAGGGAGGAGTGGCGAGCAGTACTTC. It translates to CASSSIPPGRSGEQYF. Using reference TRBV11-2 and TRBJ2-7 for the parts outside the CDR3, the full variable domain is EAGVAQSPRYKIIEKRQSVAFWCNPISGHATLYWYQQILGQGPKLLIQFQNNGVVDDSQLPKDRFSAERLKGVDSTLKIQPAKLEDSAVYLCASSSIPPGRSGEQYFGPGTRLTVT.

CDR3 DNA sequence: TGTGCCAGCAGCTATACAGGGGATTCAGATACGCAGTATTTT. This gives the protein CASSYTGDSDTQYF. The rearrangement uses TRBV11-2 and TRBJ2-3; TRBD1 agrees at 7 bases. The CDR3 totals 14 residues. With V trimmed by 4 bases and J by 4 bases, 5 bases remained unmatched. The germline V gene encodes CDR1 SGHAT and CDR2 FQNNGV.

The chain links TRBV4-1 to TRBJ2-7; tentative D call: TRBD1 (6 bases). Per the germline V gene, CDR1 is MGHRA and CDR2 is YSYEKL. V was cut by 2 bases and J by 7 bases, with 12 bases left in between. The CDR3 is made up of 13 amino acids. The CDR3 region is CASSQPQGGEQYF. The DNA for the CDR3 is TGCGCCAGCAGCCAACCACAGGGCGGGGAGCAGTACTTC.

The chain recombines TRBV9 with TRBJ2-3; no reliable D call. Per the germline V gene, CDR1 is SGDLS and CDR2 is YYNGEE. With 3 bases removed from V and 3 bases from J, the gap between germline ends came to 8 bases. The CDR3 length is 13 residues. This chain's CDR3 is CASSARRTDTQYF. The CDR3 nucleotides read TGTGCCAGCAGCGCCCGTCGGACAGATACGCAGTATTTT.

The V call is TRBV2, the J call TRBJ2-1; 11 bases fit TRBD2. Germline lookup yields CDR1 SNHLY and CDR2 FYNNEI. The length of the CDR3 is 14 residues. V lost 3 bases to trimming and J lost 5 bases; unmatched junction nucleotides: 0. This CDR3 reads CASSEGLADNEQFF. CDR3 nucleotides: TGTGCCAGCAGTGAGGGACTAGCGGACAATGAGCAGTTCTTC.

This chain joins TRBV7-9 and TRBJ1-1; D gene unclear. V shed 5 bases and J shed 8 bases, with 12 bases lying between them. Germline V CDR1 and CDR2: SEHNR, FQNEAQ (reference sequence). The CDR3 sequence is 12 residues long. The CDR3 DNA sequence: TGTGCCAGCAGCCCGAGACTGGAAGAAGCTTTCTTT. It yields the protein CASSPRLEEAFF. Filled out from reference TRBV7-9 and TRBJ1-1, the complete variable domain reads DTGVSQNPRHKITKRGQNVTFRCDPISEHNRLYWYRQTLGQGPEFLTYFQNEAQLEKSRLLSDRFSAERPKGSFSTLEIQRTEQGDSAMYLCASSPRLEEAFFGQGTRLTVV.

The rearrangement joins TRBV6-5 to TRBJ1-5; D is ambiguous. V dropped 0 bases and J dropped 3 bases, with 9 bases sitting between them. The germline gives CDR1 MNHEY, CDR2 SVGAGI. The CDR3 has 15 residues. CDR3 bases: TGTGCCAGCAGTTACTCGGGCCAGTCCAATCAGCCCCAGCATTTT. It translates to CASSYSGQSNQPQHF.

The chain joins TRBV28 to TRBJ1-5; 8 bases are shared with TRBD1. Germline CDR1 and CDR2: MDHEN and SYDVKM. V dropped 3 bases and J dropped 4; count of bases not matched to a gene: 14. The CDR3 is 18 residues long. This CDR3 reads CASSFFGQGPPGNQPQHF. The CDR3 DNA follows: TGTGCCAGCAGTTTCTTCGGACAGGGCCCGCCAGGTAATCAGCCCCAGCATTTT. The variable domain in full, completed from reference TRBV28 and TRBJ1-5, reads DVKVTQSSRYLVKRTGEKVFLECVQDMDHENMFWYRQDPGLGLRLIYFSYDVKMKEKGDIPEGYSVSREKKERFSLILESASTNQTSMYLCASSFFGQGPPGNQPQHFGDGTRLSIL.

The chain couples TRBV11-3 to TRBJ2-7; 11 nucleotides agree with TRBD2. The germline gives CDR1 SGHNT, CDR2 YENEEA. The CDR3 loop spans 15 amino acids. Losses at the gene ends were 4 bases for V and 4 bases for J; bases not matched to a gene: 6. As DNA, the CDR3 is TGTGCCAGCAGCTCCCGGACTAGCGGGTCATACGAGCAGTACTTC. It yields the protein CASSSRTSGSYEQYF.

This clone was counted only a few times. The chain joins TRBV19 to TRBJ1-1; possible D gene TRBD1, 5 bases. V was shortened by 7 bases and J by 7 bases, with 10 bases between the two germline ends. Germline assignment: CDR1 LNHDA and CDR2 SQIVND (reference sequence). The CDR3 loop spans 11 amino acids. CDR3 nucleotides: TGTGCCAGTATTAAGGGGCGTGAAGCTTTCTTT. Protein product: CASIKGREAFF.